This TCR beta chain was identified during a study of T cell repertoires in cytomegalovirus infection. Study background: In public TCR beta signatures, there were indications of both CMV infection and matching HLA type.

TCRdb redid the calling of the reads with MiXCR, one entry per CDR3 protein. The sample consists of a few hundred thousand distinct CDR3 sequences, 8% to 10% of them appearing once. In this sample, this clonotype turned up many times. Its target is not known. Study-level findings and limits: The cumulative frequency of public TCR beta families distinguished individuals who carried CMV together with the relevant HLA. Dominant in the ex vivo response were TCR beta clonotypes restricted by HLA-C and specific for CMV.

This CDR3 comprises 16 residues. V lost 8 bases to trimming and J lost 2 bases; unmatched junction nucleotides: 12. The germline V gene has CDR1 LNHDA and CDR2 SQIVND (reference sequence). The clonotype originates from a human donor in good health (CMV status not recorded). Some clones in this sample may be carry-over from other donors' samples. The J gene is TRBJ1-2, the V gene TRBV19; TRBD1 aligns across 9 bases. Material: PBMCs. In DNA, the CDR3 is TGTGCCAGTCTCAATCCGGGACAGGGTCCCAACTATGGCTACACCTTC. Translated, it gives CASLNPGQGPNYGYTF.